This T cell receptor (beta chain) was documented in a study of blood T cell repertoires in COVID-19. Study information: PBMCs, B-cell-depleted T cells, or T cells were the source of the cDNA or gDNA that made up the material.

The ends were cut back, 7 bases at V and 3 bases at J, with 19 bases in the middle. The CDR3 is 14 residues long. Germline lookup yields CDR1 SQVTM and CDR2 ANQGSEA. In its sample, this clone was seen a few times. Repertoires were generated with immunoSEQ multiplex PCR, while TCRdb's copy carries only in-frame clones and drops some. The table shows 300,000 or so clones, with 85% occurring only once. This TCR was recovered from a woman in her 50s with active or convalescent COVID-19. The material sequenced was peripheral blood. The rearrangement uses TRBV29-1 and TRBJ2-7, with D tentatively TRBD2 (6 bases). The CDR3 is CSASTGGFLYEQYF. CDR3 DNA: TGCAGCGCTAGCACCGGAGGGTTTCTCTACGAGCAGTACTTC.